This section outlines one TCR beta chain sequence together with its context. Its antigen is unidentified. The PCR ran on 60 Vbeta and 13 Jbeta primers. Assay used: immunoSEQ multiplex PCR; TCRdb lists only in-frame clones, some missing. This table has about 150,000 clones, 80% appearing once. This sample was included in a study of cytomegalovirus exposure and HLA in healthy donors. Findings and limits, study-wide: A later examination showed that TCR association rates differed by HLA locus, with DRB1 most and HLA-C fewest. An analysis done earlier found most TCR beta V segments productive about 87% or about 30% of the time. In a later analysis, V- and J-gene trimming of beta chains associated with a DCLRE1C missense variant, replicated independently.

This CDR3 spans 15 amino acids. V shed 1 base and J 3 bases; nucleotides not matched to a gene: 3. Germline assignment: CDR1 SGHRS and CDR2 YFSETQ. The rearrangement links TRBV5-1 to TRBJ2-1; 8 bases are shared with TRBD2. This receptor was obtained from a man younger than 40 in good health and CMV-seropositive. Specimen: PBMCs. The CDR3 DNA reads as TGCGCCAGCAGCTTGAGCGGGAGATTCTACAATGAGCAGTTCTTC. Encoded protein: CASSLSGRFYNEQFF.